The 24 T cell receptor beta chains reported below all come from one sample, sequenced in a study of post-analysis software for immune sequencing data (dated by TCRdb to about 2015). On the study overall, not on this receptor specifically: Patients showed significantly higher frequencies than controls for a few TRBV segments, among them TRBV5-6, TRBV5-1 and TRBV20-1.

Libraries were prepared through PCR. These reads were obtained on an Illumina HiSeq 2500. To reduce PCR and sequencing biases, unique molecular identifiers were incorporated into the TCR beta cDNA libraries. Using fastp trimming at Q25 and MiXCR clonotype assembly, TCRdb reanalyzed the public sequencing data and kept in-frame beta chains. Rows matching on CDR3 protein sequence are summarized as one entry with the most common DNA and genes. This sample comprises about 460,000 distinct CDR3 sequences, under 55% of them detected only once. The ten largest clones represent roughly 12% of the sample. The antigens of these receptors remain unknown. Sequencing was done on a sample of blood. Receptor source: a girl aged 5 to 17 with multiple sclerosis.

This chain links TRBV28 with TRBJ1-1, with TRBD1 matching 9 bases. Germline CDR1 reads MDHEN; CDR2 reads SYDVKM. V lost 4 bases and J lost 7; bases outside the gene matches: 10. The CDR3 is made up of 15 amino acids. CDR3 DNA: TGTGCCAGCAGTTCCCTGGGACAGGGAGCTTTTGAAGCTTTCTTT. Its protein is CASSSLGQGAFEAFF.

This clonotype was detected a few times. The chain couples TRBV6-5 to TRBJ1-1; no firm D call. The CDR3 runs to 13 residues. V gave up 7 bases and J gave up 6 bases, with 15 bases separating them. The germline gives CDR1 MNHEY, CDR2 SVGAGI. DNA for the CDR3: TGTGCCAGCATTAGGCCGCATGGCCCTGAAGCTTTCTTT. Translated, it gives CASIRPHGPEAFF.

The chain combines TRBV3-1 with TRBJ1-1, with D uncertain. The CDR3 loop spans 14 amino acids. With 1 base removed from V and 2 bases from J, the gap between germline ends came to 8 bases. The V gene's germline CDR1 is LGHDT and CDR2 YNNKEL (reference sequence). The CDR3 region has the DNA TGTGCCAGCAGCCAAGCGCCAGAAAACACTGAAGCTTTCTTT. As protein: CASSQAPENTEAFF.

This clonotype showed up just a few times. The chain employs TRBV6-5 and TRBJ2-1, with no clear D. Per the germline V gene, CDR1 is MNHEY and CDR2 is SVGAGI. The V end was cut by 1 base, the J end by 2 bases, with 21 bases between. The CDR3 has 19 amino acids. The CDR3 reads CASSYWPPDRVSTYNEQFF. The CDR3 DNA reads as TGTGCCAGCAGTTACTGGCCCCCCGACCGGGTGTCCACCTACAATGAGCAGTTCTTC.

V is TRBV3-1 and J is TRBJ2-7, with D maybe TRBD2 (7 bases). The germline CDR1 and CDR2 sequences are LGHDT and YNNKEL (reference sequence). CDR3 length equals 17 residues. The V and J ends lost 1 base and 0 bases respectively, with 16 bases between them. The CDR3 reads CASSQGGAGTSSYEQYF. In DNA, the CDR3 is TGTGCCAGCAGCCAAGGAGGAGCGGGGACAAGCTCCTACGAGCAGTACTTC.

This chain connects TRBV5-1 to TRBJ2-1; 10 bases agree with TRBD1. Germline CDR1 is SGHRS and CDR2 is YFSETQ. The ends lost 5 bases at V and 7 bases at J; junction bases unmatched: 6. The CDR3 loop spans 14 amino acids. Here the CDR3 DNA reads TGCGCCAGCAGAGGGGACAGGGGAACGAATGAGCAGTTCTTC. It is translated as CASRGDRGTNEQFF.

This sequence joins TRBV13 and TRBJ2-3; D gene uncertain. This CDR3 has 18 amino acids. Trimming took 5 bases from V and 2 from J, leaving 23 bases between them. Per germline, CDR1 PRHDT and CDR2 FYEKMQ (reference sequence). CDR3 region: CASSGRAGSLVLTDTQYF. The DNA of the CDR3 is TGTGCCAGCAGCGGTAGGGCTGGAAGTCTGGTACTCACAGATACGCAGTATTTT.

Details on this clonotype: The germline gene is not matched at one end of the junction; a read error may be the cause. The chain has TRBV20-1 and TRBJ1-1; D call uncertain. The V gene's germline CDR1 is DFQATT and CDR2 SNEGSKA (reference sequence). The CDR3 contains 12 residues. The CDR3 nucleotides read TGCAATGCTAGTGGGAGGAACAGAGAAGCTTTCTTT. Its translation: CNASGRNREAFF.

This clonotype was seen a few times. This rearrangement joins TRBV5-1 to TRBJ2-5; 8 nucleotides align to TRBD1. The germline V gene has CDR1 SGHRS and CDR2 YFSETQ. V trimming: 0 bases; J trimming: 1 base; junction bases outside the gene matches: 2. The CDR3 sequence is 15 residues long. The chain's CDR3 is CASSLGGQVQETQYF. The CDR3 nucleotides are TGCGCCAGCAGCTTGGGGGGACAGGTCCAAGAGACCCAGTACTTC. Full variable domain (rest looked up from reference TRBV5-1 and TRBJ2-5): KAGVTQTPRYLIKTRGQQVTLSCSPISGHRSVSWYQQTPGQGLQFLFEYFSETQRNKGNFPGRFSGRQFSNSRSEMNVSTLELGDSALYLCASSLGGQVQETQYFGPGTRLLVL.

The chain links TRBV7-2 to TRBJ2-1; D may be TRBD2 (5 bases). CDR1 is SGHTA and CDR2 is FQGNSA in the germline V gene. Trimming shortened V by 4 bases and J by 7 bases, and 11 bases separated the two germline ends. The CDR3 has 13 amino acids. CDR3 DNA sequence: TGTGCCAGCAGCTCGATGGACTGGAATGAGCAGTTCTTC. It yields the protein CASSSMDWNEQFF.

This chain connects TRBV28 to TRBJ2-1; possibly TRBD2 for D (5 bases). Germline CDR1 MDHEN, CDR2 SYDVKM. V was clipped by 3 bases and J by 9 bases, with 12 bases between them. CDR3 size: 13 residues. The CDR3 nucleotides read TGTGCCAGCAGTTTGAGAGGGCTTGGTGAGCAGTTCTTC. This codes for CASSLRGLGEQFF. Supplemented by reference TRBV28 and TRBJ2-1, the full variable domain reads DVKVTQSSRYLVKRTGEKVFLECVQDMDHENMFWYRQDPGLGLRLIYFSYDVKMKEKGDIPEGYSVSREKKERFSLILESASTNQTSMYLCASSLRGLGEQFFGPGTRLTVL.

The V gene is TRBV4-1, the J gene TRBJ2-5; TRBD2 agrees at 11 bases. Germline V gene sequence: CDR1 MGHRA, CDR2 YSYEKL. The CDR3 contains 19 residues. V shed 0 bases, J shed 2 bases, and the junction held 11 bases outside the gene matches. The CDR3 protein is CASSQDPYDVAGGQETQYF. CDR3 DNA: TGCGCCAGCAGCCAAGATCCCTATGACGTAGCGGGAGGGCAAGAGACCCAGTACTTC.

The rearrangement uses TRBV4-1 and TRBJ2-4, with D tentatively TRBD1 or TRBD2 (6 bases each). The J call is in doubt because the DNA end fits TRBJ2-7 better. Germline V CDR1 and CDR2: MGHRA, YSYEKL. CDR3 size: 13 residues. CDR3 bases: TGCGCCAGCAGGGATCAGGGGAGGTACGAGCAGTACTTC. The encoded protein is CASRDQGRYEQYF.

The J gene is TRBJ1-6, the V gene TRBV2, with a tentative D call TRBD1 (5 bases). Trimming pared 7 bases from V and 6 bases from J, leaving 16 bases between. The germline V gene has CDR1 SNHLY and CDR2 FYNNEI. The CDR3 is 15 residues long. The CDR3 DNA is TGTGCCAGCAAACTAGGGACGACGTCTAATTCACCCCTCCACTTT. Translating it yields CASKLGTTSNSPLHF.

This clonotype showed up just a few times. The genes are TRBV11-2 and TRBJ2-5; no clear D. Deletions cut 0 bases from V and 2 bases from J, with 10 bases between. The CDR3 runs to 15 residues. Germline CDR1 SGHAT, CDR2 FQNNGV. CDR3 in amino acids: CASSLDPLGQETQYF. The CDR3 nucleotides are TGTGCCAGCAGCTTAGATCCGCTAGGTCAAGAGACCCAGTACTTC.

The V gene is TRBV7-6, the J gene TRBJ1-4; D perhaps matches TRBD1 (5 bases). The germline V and J ends were trimmed by 3 bases and 6 bases, with 17 bases remaining between them. CDR1 SGHVS and CDR2 FNYEAQ come from the germline V gene. The CDR3 spans 16 residues. The CDR3 DNA is TGTGCCAGCAGCTTCCACCGTGGGGGGGAGGATGAAAAACTGTTTTTT. It is translated as CASSFHRGGEDEKLFF.

This chain joins TRBV20-1 and TRBJ2-2; TRBD2 agrees at 9 bases. Germline V gene sequence: CDR1 DFQATT, CDR2 SNEGSKA (reference sequence). This CDR3 has 14 residues. Trimming at V came to 3 bases and at J to 3 bases, leaving 2 bases not matched to a gene. CDR3 residues: CSASRGGDTGELFF. CDR3 in DNA: TGCAGTGCTAGTCGCGGGGGGGACACCGGGGAGCTGTTTTTT.

This clonotype was counted only a few times. The CDR3 spells CASSIAGKLFF. As DNA, the CDR3 is TGTGCCAGTAGTATCGCGGGAAAACTGTTTTTT. The chain is built from TRBV19 and TRBJ1-4, with D unresolved. Trimming stripped 3 bases from V and 10 bases from J, with 6 bases between. The V gene's germline CDR1 is LNHDA and CDR2 SQIVND (reference sequence). This CDR3 has 11 residues.

The rearrangement joins TRBV29-1 to TRBJ2-1, with D perhaps given as TRBD1 or TRBD2 (7 bases each). The ends were cut back, 4 bases at V and 6 bases at J, with 19 bases in the middle. Germline V gives CDR1 SQVTM, CDR2 ANQGSEA. This CDR3 is built from 15 residues. The CDR3, as DNA: TGCAGCGTTGTCCTCGGGGGGACAGCGACCAATGAGCAGTTCTTC. Residues: CSVVLGGTATNEQFF.

The CDR3 sequence is CASSQVGLLAGGRKTEQFF. CDR3 nucleotides: TGTGCCAGCAGCCAAGTGGGGTTGCTAGCGGGAGGTCGCAAGACTGAGCAGTTCTTC. V gene TRBV3-1 combines with J gene TRBJ2-1; 11 bases agree with TRBD2. The V segment lost 1 base and the J segment 9 bases; nucleotides outside the gene matches: 17. Germline V gene lookup returns CDR1 LGHDT and CDR2 YNNKEL (reference sequence). The CDR3 is 19 residues long.

The chain combines TRBV5-1 with TRBJ2-5; maybe TRBD1 (6 bases). V lost 4 bases to trimming and J lost 5 bases, with 15 bases between them. This CDR3 has 14 amino acids. Germline CDR1 is SGHRS and CDR2 is YFSETQ. The CDR3 sequence: CASSTRGEGETQYF. The CDR3 DNA is TGCGCCAGCAGCACCAGGGGAGAGGGGGAGACCCAGTACTTC.

This clonotype was recorded a few times. The V gene is TRBV29-1, the J gene TRBJ2-7; no firm D call. V lost 5 bases and J 4 bases, leaving 15 bases between the germline ends. The germline V gene encodes CDR1 SQVTM and CDR2 ANQGSEA. This CDR3 has 13 residues. The CDR3: CSVRSALGYEQYF. In DNA form, the CDR3 reads TGCAGCGTTCGGTCAGCTCTGGGTTACGAGCAGTACTTC.

The V gene is TRBV29-1, the J gene TRBJ2-1; D unclear. This CDR3 has 14 residues. Germline CDR1 and CDR2: SQVTM and ANQGSEA. V was trimmed by 4 bases and J by 0 bases, leaving 10 bases between them. CDR3 in amino acids: CSVVAESSYNEQFF. DNA for the CDR3: TGCAGCGTTGTGGCGGAAAGCTCCTACAATGAGCAGTTCTTC.

A few counts support this clonotype. J is TRBJ1-5 and V is TRBV6-6, with D hard to call. V was pared by 0 bases and J by 2 bases, with 14 bases between. Germline lookup yields CDR1 MNHNY and CDR2 SVGAGI (reference sequence). The CDR3 is made up of 17 amino acids. This chain's CDR3 is CASSYSFSPSGNQPQHF. In DNA, the CDR3 is TGTGCCAGCAGTTACTCTTTCTCGCCGTCGGGCAATCAGCCCCAGCATTTT.